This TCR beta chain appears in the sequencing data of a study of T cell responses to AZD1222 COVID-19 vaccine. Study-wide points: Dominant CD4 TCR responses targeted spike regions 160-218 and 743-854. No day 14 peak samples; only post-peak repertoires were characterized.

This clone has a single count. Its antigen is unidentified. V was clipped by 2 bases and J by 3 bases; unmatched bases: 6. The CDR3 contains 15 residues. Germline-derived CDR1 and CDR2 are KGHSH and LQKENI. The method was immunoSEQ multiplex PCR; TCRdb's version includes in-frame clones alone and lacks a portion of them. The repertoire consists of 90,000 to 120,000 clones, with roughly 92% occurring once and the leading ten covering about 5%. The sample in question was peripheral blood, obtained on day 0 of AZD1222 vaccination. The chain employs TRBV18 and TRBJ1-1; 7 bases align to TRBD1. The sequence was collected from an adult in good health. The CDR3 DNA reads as TGTGCCAGCTCACCAGCCGCAGGGGGGGACACTGAAGCTTTCTTT. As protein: CASSPAAGGDTEAFF.